The rows below give T cell receptor beta chains drawn from one sample of a study of identical twins. Via MiXCR, TCRdb re-called the 5' RACE reads, giving one row per CDR3 protein. The sample contains around 650,000 distinct CDR3 sequences, about 7.1% of which appear only once. The sample also formed part of further work on yellow fever vaccine responses in identical twins.

The specimen was PBMCs. These receptors all come from a young woman in good health. CDR3s include the opening cysteine and the closing phenylalanine or tryptophan. Each record gives: J gene, clone size, V gene, CDR3 length, D gene, CDR3 protein, CDR3 DNA. D genes are given only for firm matches. Only part of the rows carry a size: once, few, many, or a class if the clone is expanded.

>TRBJ2-2|few|TRBV14|16|TRBD1
CASSQVGTGRIGELFF
TGTGCCAGCAGCCAAGTGGGGACAGGGAGAATCGGGGAGCTGTTTTTT
>TRBJ2-5|NA|TRBV9|16|TRBD2
CASSFSGGAVEETQYF
TGTGCCAGCAGCTTTAGCGGGGGGGCCGTTGAAGAGACCCAGTACTTC
>TRBJ2-1|NA|TRBV29-1|13|NA
CSVETDIYNEQFF
TGCAGCGTTGAAACCGATATCTACAATGAGCAGTTCTTC
>TRBJ2-2|few|TRBV4-1|13|NA
CASSRTITGELFF
TGCGCCAGCAGCCGGACTATAACCGGGGAGCTGTTTTTT
>TRBJ2-5|NA|TRBV9|16|NA
CASSHKDSGPAETQYF
TGTGCCAGCAGCCACAAAGACAGTGGCCCCGCGGAGACCCAGTACTTC
>TRBJ2-3|NA|TRBV5-1|17|TRBD2
CASSWRGLAGDTDTQYF
TGCGCCAGCAGCTGGAGAGGACTAGCGGGGGACACAGATACGCAGTATTTT
>TRBJ1-1|few|TRBV5-5|15|NA
CASSLVDSLNTEAFF
TGTGCCAGCAGCTTGGTTGACAGCTTGAACACTGAAGCTTTCTTT
>TRBJ1-4|many|TRBV27|12|NA
CASSSVGEKLFF
TGTGCCAGCAGTTCGGTGGGTGAAAAACTGTTTTTT
>TRBJ2-1|few|TRBV7-9|14|TRBD2
CASSLGGYYNEQFF
TGTGCCAGCAGCTTGGGGGGGTATTACAATGAGCAGTTCTTC
>TRBJ2-7|many|TRBV4-1|15|NA
CASSQGQDSSYEQYF
TGCGCCAGCAGCCAAGGTCAGGACAGCTCCTACGAGCAGTACTTC
>TRBJ2-7|few|TRBV20-1|18|TRBD2
CSASQELAGGPKAYEQYF
TGCAGTGCTAGCCAAGAGCTAGCGGGAGGGCCCAAAGCCTACGAGCAGTACTTC
>TRBJ1-2|NA|TRBV6-2/TRBV6-3|14|TRBD1
CASTSGTGLYGYTF
TGTGCCAGCACATCCGGGACAGGGCTCTATGGCTACACCTTC
>TRBJ1-2|few|TRBV24-1|13|NA
CATSDRTVAGYTF
TGTGCCACCAGTGATAGAACAGTGGCTGGCTACACCTTC
>TRBJ2-5|NA|TRBV27|13|NA
CASKARSQETQYF
TGTGCCAGCAAGGCGCGCAGCCAAGAGACCCAGTACTTC
>TRBJ1-1|few|TRBV2|15|NA
CASSGRILMNTEAFF
TGTGCCAGCAGTGGGAGAATATTAATGAACACTGAAGCTTTCTTT
>TRBJ2-2|few|TRBV12-3/TRBV12-4|14|NA
CASSSMGSTGELFF
TGTGCCAGCAGTTCGATGGGCAGCACCGGGGAGCTGTTTTTT
>TRBJ1-5|few|TRBV6-5|15|NA
CASSYSGTSNQPQHF
TGTGCCAGCAGTTACTCGGGTACGAGCAATCAGCCCCAGCATTTT
>TRBJ1-6|many|TRBV9|16|NA
CASTPAASSYNSPLHF
TGTGCCAGCACCCCCGCGGCGAGCTCCTATAATTCACCCCTCCACTTT
>TRBJ2-1|many|TRBV12-3/TRBV12-4|14|NA
CASNLGTAYNEQFF
TGTGCCAGCAATCTCGGGACGGCCTACAATGAGCAGTTCTTC
>TRBJ2-3|few|TRBV4-1|19|TRBD2
CASSQDKAGVVVDTDTQYF
TGCGCCAGCAGCCAAGATAAAGCGGGGGTCGTAGTGGACACAGATACGCAGTATTTT
>TRBJ2-2|NA|TRBV7-2|14|NA
CASSLSLLTGELFF
TGTGCCAGCAGCTTAAGTTTGTTGACCGGGGAGCTGTTTTTT
>TRBJ1-5|NA|TRBV27|13|NA
CASRRGHNQPQHF
TGTGCCAGCCGTAGGGGCCACAATCAGCCCCAGCATTTT
>TRBJ2-7|NA|TRBV6-1|13|TRBD2
CASRAGTRYEQYF
TGTGCCAGCAGGGCCGGGACTAGGTACGAGCAGTACTTC
>TRBJ2-3|NA|TRBV20-1|16|TRBD1
CSAPGWNRGRTDTQYF
TGCAGTGCCCCCGGCTGGAACAGGGGCCGGACAGATACGCAGTATTTT
>TRBJ2-1|many|TRBV29-1|12|NA
CSVVPSKGEQFF
TGCAGCGTTGTCCCTAGTAAGGGGGAGCAGTTCTTC
>TRBJ1-4|NA|TRBV7-6|14|NA
CASSLGAEGEKLFF
TGTGCCAGCAGCTTAGGGGCAGAAGGGGAAAAACTGTTTTTT
>TRBJ2-5|NA|TRBV6-1|13|TRBD1
CASSGTVKETQYF
TGTGCCAGCAGCGGGACAGTAAAAGAGACCCAGTACTTC
>TRBJ2-1|NA|TRBV28|14|NA
CASSSGPFRYEQFF
TGTGCCAGCAGTTCAGGCCCTTTCAGGTATGAGCAGTTCTTC
>TRBJ2-1|many|TRBV15|15|NA
CATTWSGQENNEQFF
TGTGCCACGACTTGGAGCGGGCAGGAGAACAATGAGCAGTTCTTC
>TRBJ1-1|few|TRBV10-3|13|NA
CATKGVGAIEAFF
TGTGCCACCAAGGGGGTAGGGGCGATTGAAGCTTTCTTT